This entry lists 21 T cell receptor beta chains sequenced from one sample in a study of T cells in Graves' hyperthyroidism and ophthalmopathy. Using RNA transcripts as the source, TCR beta CDR3 regions were amplified. TCR CDR3 regions were first amplified by RT-PCR with HTBI primers. TCRdb reanalysed the multiplex PCR reads using MiXCR and keeps one entry per CDR3 protein. The table records about 480,000 distinct CDR3 sequences, roughly 14% of them present only once. What was sequenced was blood. The receptors derive from a woman between 18 and 29 years old with Graves' hyperthyroidism.

The sample holds many counts of this clonotype. The J gene is TRBJ1-6, the V gene TRBV3-1, with 7 bases aligning to TRBD1. Trimming took 4 bases from V and 9 from J; bases not matched to a gene: 12. CDR3 length equals 16 residues. Germline V lookup: CDR1 LGHDT, CDR2 YNNKEL (reference sequence). CDR3: CASSRQTGLLSSPLHF. The CDR3 DNA follows: TGTGCCAGCAGCCGGCAGACAGGGTTACTCTCTTCACCCCTCCACTTT. The full variable domain, with the rest looked up from reference TRBV3-1 and TRBJ1-6, is DTAVSQTPKYLVTQMGNDKSIKCEQNLGHDTMYWYKQDSKKFLKIMFSYNNKELIINETVPNRFSPKSPDKAHLNLHINSLELGDSAVYFCASSRQTGLLSSPLHFGNGTRLTVT.

This clonotype was counted many times. The CDR3 reads CASSSLAGVDTGELFF. CDR3 nucleotides: TGCGCCAGCAGCTCACTAGCGGGAGTCGACACCGGGGAGCTGTTTTTT. The V and J genes are TRBV5-1 and TRBJ2-2, with TRBD2 identical over 11 bases. Germline V lookup: CDR1 SGHRS, CDR2 YFSETQ. V shed 3 bases and J 3 bases; nucleotides not matched to a gene: 4. This CDR3 is built from 16 residues. Using reference TRBV5-1 and TRBJ2-2 for the parts outside the CDR3, the full variable domain is KAGVTQTPRYLIKTRGQQVTLSCSPISGHRSVSWYQQTPGQGLQFLFEYFSETQRNKGNFPGRFSGRQFSNSRSEMNVSTLELGDSALYLCASSSLAGVDTGELFFGEGSRLTVL.

This clonotype was detected ten times or more. The chain recombines TRBV9 with TRBJ2-5; D gene uncertain. This CDR3 has 15 residues. The V gene lost 0 bases and the J gene lost 1 base, with 10 bases spanning the gap. Germline CDR1 is SGDLS and CDR2 is YYNGEE. The CDR3 DNA is TGTGCCAGCAGCGTAGAGGCAGGCACCCAAGAGACCCAGTACTTC. Translated: CASSVEAGTQETQYF.

This clonotype has a count of ten or more. The rearrangement uses TRBV20-1 and TRBJ1-2; D uncertain. The CDR3 runs 12 residues. Per the germline V gene, CDR1 is DFQATT and CDR2 is SNEGSKA (reference sequence). Between the trimmed V and J ends, which lost 6 bases and 4 bases, there was a span of 12 bases. The CDR3 loop reads CSANNELYGYTF. The CDR3 region has the DNA TGCAGTGCCAACAACGAGCTCTATGGCTACACCTTC.

On this clonotype: With a much larger clone just one base away, this may be a read error. Written as DNA, the CDR3 is TGTGCCATCAGTGATTTTCCGACAGCCGGTTCGAACACCGGGGAGCTGTTTTTT. Its translation: CAISDFPTAGSNTGELFF. The chain uses TRBV10-3 and TRBJ2-2, with a possible D match to TRBD1 (5 bases). Trimming stripped 3 bases from V and 0 bases from J, with 17 bases between. This CDR3 is 18 amino acids long. Germline values: CDR1 ENHRY, CDR2 SYGVKD.

This clonotype was counted between two and nine times. CDR3 sequence reads: CAWTSYSGANVLTF. CDR3 bases: TGTGCCTGGACTAGTTACTCTGGGGCCAACGTCCTGACTTTC. The chain is built from TRBV30 and TRBJ2-6, with D uncertain. Deletions cut 4 bases from V and 0 bases from J, with 7 bases between. Looked up from germline, CDR1 is GTSNPN and CDR2 is SVGIG (reference sequence). The CDR3 spans 14 residues.

This clonotype was detected ten times or more. The chain carries TRBV28 and TRBJ2-7; 15 bases agree with TRBD2. CDR1 MDHEN and CDR2 SYDVKM come from the germline V gene. With V trimmed by 6 bases and J by 7 bases, 10 bases remained unmatched. The CDR3 covers 16 residues. This chain's CDR3 is CASRRGGLAGGEEQYF. In DNA, the CDR3 is TGTGCCAGCAGACGAGGGGGACTAGCGGGAGGAGAAGAGCAGTACTTC.

This clonotype was picked up many times. The CDR3 region is CSVGGGQGRLAVGEQFF. The CDR3 DNA reads TGCAGCGTTGGGGGAGGACAGGGGCGGCTAGCGGTCGGTGAGCAGTTCTTC. V is TRBV29-1 and J is TRBJ2-1, with 9 bases aligning to TRBD1. J gave up 9 bases and V 4 bases, and 19 bases lay outside the gene matches. The CDR3 consists of 17 residues. Germline lookup yields CDR1 SQVTM and CDR2 ANQGSEA.

V and J are TRBV19 and TRBJ1-6; 8 bases are shared with TRBD1. The CDR3 loop spans 15 amino acids. Trimming at V came to 0 bases and at J to 10 bases, leaving 5 bases not matched to a gene. The V gene's germline CDR1 is LNHDA and CDR2 SQIVND (reference sequence). The CDR3 sequence is CASSIDQQGGSPLHF. The CDR3 DNA reads TGTGCCAGTAGTATAGATCAACAGGGGGGATCACCCCTCCACTTT.

This clonotype appeared many times. The chain recombines TRBV7-6 with TRBJ1-1; D perhaps matches TRBD1 (6 bases). Germline values: CDR1 SGHVS, CDR2 FNYEAQ. The germline V and J ends were trimmed by 5 bases and 6 bases, with 13 bases remaining between them. The CDR3 is 13 amino acids. Written as DNA, the CDR3 is TGTGCCAGCAGCGCCCTACAGGGTTCTGAAGCTTTCTTT. This gives the protein CASSALQGSEAFF.

The CDR3 spells CASQTGPNPAEQFF. CDR3 nucleotides: TGTGCCAGCCAGACCGGGCCTAATCCCGCCGAGCAGTTCTTC. The V gene is TRBV6-1, the J gene TRBJ2-1; D ambiguous. Germline CDR1 is MNHNS and CDR2 is SASEGT. This CDR3 contains 14 residues. V was clipped by 8 bases and J by 10 bases, with 21 bases between them.

This rearrangement joins TRBV28 to TRBJ2-7, with a possible D match to TRBD2 (7 bases). V was trimmed by 8 bases and J by 3 bases, leaving 20 bases between them. CDR1 and CDR2 (germline): MDHEN, SYDVKM. This CDR3 has 15 amino acids. The CDR3 region has the DNA TGTGCCAGCGGGGGGGGGCTAGCGGTCGGCTACGAGCAGTACTTC. Translating it yields CASGGGLAVGYEQYF.

This clonotype was counted many times. This chain joins TRBV2 and TRBJ1-3; D remains unclear. The CDR3 consists of 14 residues. The V and J ends lost 5 bases and 0 bases respectively, with 8 bases between them. CDR1 and CDR2 from the germline V gene are SNHLY and FYNNEI. The DNA for the CDR3 is TGTGCCAGCAGTCGACTGCGCTCTGGAAACACCATATATTTT. This gives the protein CASSRLRSGNTIYF.

This clonotype has only a few counts. V usage is TRBV12-3 or TRBV12-4 and J usage is TRBJ1-4; 8 nucleotides line up with TRBD1. V dropped 5 bases and J dropped 10; count of bases not matched to a gene: 12. The CDR3 spans 15 residues. This CDR3 is CASSLRGTGRGKLFF. The CDR3 nucleotides read TGTGCCAGCAGTCTTCGAGGGACAGGACGTGGAAAACTGTTTTTT.

This rearrangement joins TRBV28 to TRBJ2-7; 7 bases match TRBD1. CDR1 is MDHEN, CDR2 SYDVKM, per germline. This CDR3 contains 13 residues. V gave up 2 bases and J gave up 7 bases; unmatched junction bases: 5. CDR3 bases: TGTGCCAGCAGTTTACTTCCGGGACAGGAGCAGTACTTC. It yields the protein CASSLLPGQEQYF.

This clonotype appeared a few times. The chain has TRBV25-1 and TRBJ2-3; 10 nucleotides align to TRBD1. This CDR3 is 16 amino acids long. Germline V CDR1 and CDR2: MGHDK, SYGVNS. V shed 6 bases and J 1 base; nucleotides not matched to a gene: 7. The DNA of the CDR3 is TGTGCCAGCAGCCCGACAGGGGGCGGGGGCACAGATACGCAGTATTTT. Translation gives CASSPTGGGGTDTQYF.

This clonotype was seen a few times. The genes are TRBV19 and TRBJ1-6; the D is unclear. CDR1 is LNHDA, CDR2 SQIVND, per germline (reference sequence). V lost 3 bases to trimming and J lost 8 bases, with 14 bases between them. This CDR3 spans 15 amino acids. The DNA for the CDR3 is TGTGCCAGTAGTATTTACGCCCGCACGGATTCACCCCTCCACTTT. Amino acids: CASSIYARTDSPLHF.

Worth noting for this clonotype: One junction end disagrees with the germline gene, perhaps due to a read error. The rearrangement links TRBV20-1 to TRBJ2-1; TRBD2 agrees at 13 bases. CDR1 DFQATT and CDR2 SNEGSKA come from the germline V gene (reference sequence). This CDR3 is built from 15 residues. CDR3 region: CSASPTSGRVNGQFF. CDR3 bases: TGCAGTGCTAGCCCCACTAGCGGGAGGGTTAATGGGCAGTTCTTC.

This clonotype has at least ten counts. The chain links TRBV7-2 to TRBJ2-1; 8 positions agree with TRBD2. Trimming took 3 bases from V and 15 from J; bases not matched to a gene: 13. This CDR3 is built from 14 residues. Germline assignment: CDR1 SGHTA and CDR2 FQGNSA. In DNA form, the CDR3 reads TGTGCCAGCAGCTTGATAGCGGGACCCACCGTGTTGTTCTTC. Translating it yields CASSLIAGPTVLFF.

This clonotype appeared many times. The rearrangement links TRBV12-3 or TRBV12-4 to TRBJ1-5, with 12 bases aligning to TRBD1. The CDR3 runs to 15 residues. V trimming: 11 bases; J trimming: 6 bases; junction bases outside the gene matches: 11. CDR3 in amino acids: CASKGQGAGGQPQHF. CDR3 nucleotides: TGTGCCTCCAAGGGACAGGGGGCAGGGGGTCAGCCCCAGCATTTT.

This clonotype was detected many times. The chain carries TRBV6-1 and TRBJ2-7; D unclear. CDR1 is MNHNS, CDR2 SASEGT, per germline. The V and J ends lost 8 bases and 0 bases respectively, with 14 bases between them. The CDR3 spans 14 residues. The chain's CDR3 is CASGKTLHSYEQYF. The CDR3, as DNA: TGTGCCAGCGGGAAGACACTCCACTCCTACGAGCAGTACTTC.